This T cell receptor beta chain was sequenced during a study of T cell changes during pregnancy in multiple sclerosis. TCRdb's copy holds only in-frame clones and misses some; the assay was immunoSEQ multiplex PCR. The data show over 90,000 clones, 92% seen once. The V and J ends lost 1 base and 0 bases, in that order; junction bases with no gene match: 5. This CDR3 is 17 amino acids long. Per germline, CDR1 GTSNPN and CDR2 SVGIG (reference sequence). This clone has a single count. Sequencing used peripheral blood, obtained after pregnancy. The receptor was derived from a female donor with multiple sclerosis, enrolled in a pregnancy study. V and J are TRBV30 and TRBJ2-6, with 8 bases that match TRBD1. The DNA of the CDR3 is TGTGCCTGGAGTGAGCGGACAGGGTTCTCTGGGGCCAACGTCCTGACTTTC. Translation gives CAWSERTGFSGANVLTF.